The 20 T cell receptor beta chains below all came from one sample that was sequenced in a study of blood T cells in healthy people across ages. Sample-barcoded 5' priming and a J-beta primer mix drove a second PCR of roughly 6 to 12 cycles. TCRdb analysed the 5' RACE reads with MiXCR anew, one entry per CDR3 protein. The sample lists around 790,000 distinct CDR3 sequences; 44% were seen once. Sequenced input: blood. The receptor set was obtained from a man between 60 and 75 years old in good health.

The chain employs TRBV11-2 and TRBJ2-1; D ambiguous. CDR1 and CDR2 (germline): SGHAT, FQNNGV. The ends were cut back, 4 bases at V and 2 bases at J, with 12 bases in the middle. There are 15 residues in the CDR3. In DNA form, the CDR3 reads TGTGCCAGCAGCTCCGGTGGAACCCCCTACAATGAGCAGTTCTTC. Translating it yields CASSSGGTPYNEQFF.

The chain carries TRBV9 and TRBJ2-1; D assignment may be TRBD1 or TRBD2 (6 bases each). V shed 2 bases and J shed 13 bases, with 19 bases lying between them. The CDR3 contains 14 residues. Germline values: CDR1 SGDLS, CDR2 YYNGEE. The CDR3 is CASSVGGFAETQFF. In DNA form, the CDR3 reads TGTGCCAGCAGCGTGGGGGGCTTCGCTGAGACCCAGTTCTTC.

This clonotype appeared a few times. V gene TRBV6-1 combines with J gene TRBJ2-7, with TRBD1 identical over 7 bases. Germline lookup yields CDR1 MNHNS and CDR2 SASEGT. The CDR3 spans 15 residues. Losses at the gene ends were 7 bases for V and 3 bases for J; bases not matched to a gene: 12. The CDR3 nucleotides are TGTGCCAGCACACCCCAGACAGGGTCTGACTACGAGCAGTACTTC. It translates to CASTPQTGSDYEQYF.

This clonotype was observed a few times. This chain uses TRBV7-8 with TRBJ2-7, with 7 positions matching TRBD2. This CDR3 is built from 14 residues. Germline lookup yields CDR1 SGHVS and CDR2 FQNEAQ. V lost 4 bases and J lost 0; bases outside the gene matches: 3. The CDR3 region is CASSSGGTSYEQYF. The CDR3 DNA reads TGTGCCAGCAGCTCCGGGGGGACCTCCTACGAGCAGTACTTC.

This clonotype was seen more than once but under ten times. The chain is built from TRBV24-1 and TRBJ1-1, with 10 bases matching TRBD1. Germline trimming cut 4 bases from V and 3 bases from J; bases unmatched to any gene: 7. Germline V CDR1 and CDR2: KGHDR, SFDVKD. CDR3 size: 16 residues. CDR3 region: CATSDLGTGEDTEAFF. In nucleotides, the CDR3 is TGTGCCACCAGTGACCTCGGGACAGGGGAGGACACTGAAGCTTTCTTT.

The chain recombines TRBV20-1 with TRBJ2-3; TRBD2 aligns across 10 bases. This CDR3 is built from 17 residues. V lost 0 bases, J lost 1 base, and 7 bases stayed unmatched. Germline CDR1 and CDR2: DFQATT and SNEGSKA (reference sequence). CDR3 DNA sequence: TGCAGTGCTAGAGATTTAGGGCTAGCGGGGGGCACAGATACGCAGTATTTT. Translated: CSARDLGLAGGTDTQYF.

The gene calls are TRBV5-1 and TRBJ2-3; the match to TRBD2 covers 11 bases. Germline V gene data show CDR1 as SGHRS and CDR2 as YFSETQ. V was clipped by 4 bases and J by 4 bases; unmatched bases: 8. The CDR3 totals 16 residues. CDR3 sequence reads: CASSAIAGGPSDTQYF. As DNA, the CDR3 is TGCGCCAGCAGCGCCATAGCGGGGGGGCCTTCAGATACGCAGTATTTT.

This clonotype was observed a handful of times. The chain links TRBV6-6 to TRBJ2-7; possible D gene TRBD2, 5 bases. The germline CDR1 and CDR2 sequences are MNHNY and SVGAGI (reference sequence). The CDR3 sequence is 14 residues long. The V and J ends lost 6 bases and 2 bases respectively, with 14 bases between them. CDR3 residues: CASRTRSGAYEQYF. DNA for the CDR3: TGTGCCAGCAGGACCCGTTCCGGGGCCTACGAGCAGTACTTC.

The chain couples TRBV14 to TRBJ2-1, with 10 bases lining up with TRBD1. The CDR3 extends over 15 amino acids. CDR1 is SGHDN and CDR2 is FVKESK in the germline V gene. V shed 1 base and J 7 bases; nucleotides not matched to a gene: 4. The CDR3 DNA sequence: TGTGCCAGCAGCCAAGGGTGGGACAGGGGAAATGAGCAGTTCTTC. Amino acids: CASSQGWDRGNEQFF.

The chain combines TRBV20-1 with TRBJ2-1; D perhaps matches TRBD2 (5 bases). The CDR3 contains 13 residues. CDR1 is DFQATT, CDR2 SNEGSKA, per germline (reference sequence). The V and J ends lost 1 base and 5 bases respectively, with 9 bases between them. CDR3 coding DNA: TGCAGTGCTAGAGGAGCGGCGAACAATGAGCAGTTCTTC. Amino acids: CSARGAANNEQFF.

There are many counts of this clonotype. The chain carries TRBV29-1 and TRBJ2-5; no clear D gene. Germline V lookup: CDR1 SQVTM, CDR2 ANQGSEA. V dropped 8 bases and J dropped 7 bases, with 14 bases sitting between them. The CDR3 runs to 11 residues. The CDR3 here is CSPRLRGTQYF. DNA of the CDR3: TGCAGCCCTCGCCTCCGAGGGACCCAGTACTTC.

V gene TRBV3-1 combines with J gene TRBJ2-3; a possible D gene is TRBD1 (5 bases). V lost 4 bases and J lost 0, with 8 bases in between. Germline CDR1 is LGHDT and CDR2 is YNNKEL (reference sequence). The CDR3 sequence is 14 residues long. The CDR3 bases are TGTGCCAGCAGCCGACAGACTAGCACAGATACGCAGTATTTT. It yields the protein CASSRQTSTDTQYF.

The chain recombines TRBV7-9 with TRBJ1-5; no clear D. Deletions cut 5 bases from V and 3 bases from J, with 14 bases between. This CDR3 has 15 residues. Germline V lookup: CDR1 SEHNR, CDR2 FQNEAQ (reference sequence). The CDR3 bases are TGTGCCAGCAGCGCCGCAGGAGGAACCAATCAGCCCCAGCATTTT. Translated: CASSAAGGTNQPQHF.

The chain recombines TRBV7-9 with TRBJ1-1, with D perhaps TRBD1 (5 bases). With 4 bases removed from V and 4 bases from J, the gap between germline ends came to 19 bases. The CDR3 runs 16 residues. From germline, CDR1 is SEHNR and CDR2 FQNEAQ (reference sequence). The DNA for the CDR3 is TGTGCCAGCAGCTCCAGGACGGGGCAGACTCCCACTGAAGCTTTCTTT. This translates into CASSSRTGQTPTEAFF.

The J gene is TRBJ2-7, the V gene TRBV4-3; D ambiguous. Germline loops: CDR1 LGHNA, CDR2 YSLEER. This CDR3 has 15 amino acids. The ends were cut back, 0 bases at V and 2 bases at J, with 11 bases in the middle. The DNA of the CDR3 is TGCGCCAGCAGCCAAGATGTTACATCCCCCTACGAGCAGTACTTC. It encodes CASSQDVTSPYEQYF.

This clonotype was counted ten times or more. This chain uses TRBV7-9 with TRBJ2-5, with D hard to call. Trimming took 6 bases from V and 6 from J, leaving 8 bases between them. The CDR3 spans 11 residues. Looked up from germline, CDR1 is SEHNR and CDR2 is FQNEAQ (reference sequence). The CDR3 bases are TGTGCCAGCAGTTTATCCCAGACCCAGTACTTC. Residues: CASSLSQTQYF.

The V gene is TRBV6-1, the J gene TRBJ2-7; possible D gene TRBD1, 5 bases. Germline-derived CDR1 and CDR2 are MNHNS and SASEGT. V was clipped by 8 bases and J by 1 base, with 15 bases between them. The CDR3 totals 14 residues. CDR3: CASEVRTLSYEQYF. DNA for the CDR3: TGTGCCAGCGAGGTCAGGACACTGTCCTACGAGCAGTACTTC.

This clonotype was observed a few times. The V call is TRBV2, the J call TRBJ2-7; D is perhaps TRBD1 (6 bases). Per the germline V gene, CDR1 is SNHLY and CDR2 is FYNNEI. The CDR3 loop spans 14 amino acids. V gave up 9 bases and J gave up 7 bases, with 22 bases separating them. The CDR3 region is CASSKTQGMREQYF. CDR3 bases: TGTGCCAGTTCTAAAACACAGGGTATGAGGGAGCAGTACTTC. Combining the CDR3 with reference TRBV2 and TRBJ2-7 gives the whole variable domain EPEVTQTPSHQVTQMGQEVILRCVPISNHLYFYWYRQILGQKVEFLVSFYNNEISEKSEIFDDQFSVERPDGSNFTLKIRSTKLEDSAMYFCASSKTQGMREQYFGPGTRLTVT.

The rearrangement links TRBV6-1 to TRBJ2-1, with 7 nucleotides matching TRBD1. The trim removed 7 bases at V and 3 bases at J, leaving 9 bases unmatched. CDR1 and CDR2 (germline): MNHNS, SASEGT. CDR3 length: 15 residues. The CDR3 sequence: CASTPAQGVYNEQFF. CDR3 coding DNA: TGTGCCAGCACCCCTGCTCAGGGGGTCTACAATGAGCAGTTCTTC.

This clonotype was observed a few times. The chain employs TRBV7-3 and TRBJ2-5; possibly TRBD1 for D (8 bases). CDR3 size: 13 residues. The ends were cut back, 5 bases at V and 5 bases at J, with 12 bases in the middle. Germline CDR1 reads SGHTA; CDR2 reads FQGTGA. This chain's CDR3 is CASSNRGGETQYF. CDR3 in DNA: TGTGCCAGCAGCAACAGGGGGGGTGAGACCCAGTACTTC.